The 5 T cell receptor beta chains in this list originate from one sample, sequenced in a study of response to subunit inactivated influenza vaccine. Each CDR3 protein is one row after TCRdb ran MiXCR on the RT-PCR reads. Here the sample spans more than 450,000 distinct CDR3 sequences, about 11% being singletons. These data also featured in a second study, about T cells expressing NK-cell markers. As that report states: Template switching by 5'RACE with UMIs generated the TCR beta cDNA.

Sequenced material: PBMCs from blood, taken on the day of vaccination. The source of these receptors is a man aged 50-60 years who received an inactivated influenza vaccine.

The rearrangement links TRBV5-3 to TRBJ2-2; maybe TRBD2 (6 bases). TRBV5-3 is identified as an open reading frame with a role that is uncertain. The CDR3 length is 13 residues. The V end was cut by 3 bases, the J end by 5 bases, with 8 bases between. The chain's CDR3 is CARSYGGTGELFF. The CDR3, as DNA: TGTGCCAGAAGCTACGGGGGAACCGGGGAGCTGTTTTTT.

CDR3 sequence reads: CSANPKWAYNEQFF. The CDR3 coding sequence is TGCAGTGCTAACCCCAAGTGGGCCTACAATGAGCAGTTCTTC. This rearrangement joins TRBV20-1 to TRBJ2-1; no clear D gene. With 4 bases removed from V and 2 bases from J, the gap between germline ends came to 12 bases. The germline CDR1 and CDR2 sequences are DFQATT and SNEGSKA (reference sequence). CDR3 length: 14 amino acids.

This clonotype was found a few times. The CDR3 loop reads CASSLTLDRNEAFF. CDR3 DNA sequence: TGTGCCAGCAGTCTGACCCTTGACAGAAATGAAGCTTTCTTT. The genes are TRBV27 and TRBJ1-1; D possibly corresponds to TRBD1 (5 bases). The CDR3 loop spans 14 amino acids. Looked up from germline, CDR1 is MNHEY and CDR2 is SMNVEV (reference sequence). Trimming stripped 5 bases from V and 7 bases from J, with 17 bases between.

This sequence joins TRBV6-1 and TRBJ2-7; no clear D. V lost 6 bases, J lost 3 bases, and 18 bases lay in between. The CDR3 has 15 residues. Germline loops: CDR1 MNHNS, CDR2 SASEGT. CDR3 amino acids: CASSAFDVPGYEQYF. The CDR3 DNA reads as TGTGCCAGCAGCGCTTTTGACGTACCTGGCTACGAGCAGTACTTC.

The rearrangement uses TRBV18 and TRBJ2-3; 8 nucleotides line up with TRBD1. Per germline, CDR1 KGHSH and CDR2 LQKENI. V was pared by 3 bases and J by 5 bases, with 4 bases of the junction left unmatched. The CDR3 contains 14 residues. The CDR3 region has the DNA TGTGCCAGCTCACCCCTGGACAGGGTAGATACGCAGTATTTT. Translation gives CASSPLDRVDTQYF.